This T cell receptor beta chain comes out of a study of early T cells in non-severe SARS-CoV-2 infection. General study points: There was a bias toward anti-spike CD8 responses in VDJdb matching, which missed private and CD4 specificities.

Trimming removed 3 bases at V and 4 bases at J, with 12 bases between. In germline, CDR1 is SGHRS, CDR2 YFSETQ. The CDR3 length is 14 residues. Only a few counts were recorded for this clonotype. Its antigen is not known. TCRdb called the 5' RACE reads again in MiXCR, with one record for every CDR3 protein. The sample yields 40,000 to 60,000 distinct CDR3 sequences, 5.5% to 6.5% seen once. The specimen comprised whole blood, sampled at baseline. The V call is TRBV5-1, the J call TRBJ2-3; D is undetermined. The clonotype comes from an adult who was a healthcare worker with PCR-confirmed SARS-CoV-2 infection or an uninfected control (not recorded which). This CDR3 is CASSSGNEADTQYF. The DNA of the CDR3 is TGCGCCAGCAGCTCTGGTAACGAGGCAGATACGCAGTATTTT. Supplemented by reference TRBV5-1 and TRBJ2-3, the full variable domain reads KAGVTQTPRYLIKTRGQQVTLSCSPISGHRSVSWYQQTPGQGLQFLFEYFSETQRNKGNFPGRFSGRQFSNSRSEMNVSTLELGDSALYLCASSSGNEADTQYFGPGTRLTVL.